This TCR beta chain derives from a study of cytomegalovirus exposure and HLA in healthy donors. PCR used 60 Vbeta primers and 13 Jbeta primers. The assay was immunoSEQ multiplex PCR, and TCRdb's table has in-frame clones only and misses some. This table has 120,000 to 150,000 clones, roughly 72% appearing once. CDR1 is SGHAT and CDR2 is FQNNGV in the germline V gene. V was pared by 3 bases and J by 4 bases, with 1 base of the junction left unmatched. The CDR3 has 15 residues. This receptor was taken from a man aged 40-50 years in good health and CMV-seronegative. The rearrangement uses TRBV11-2 and TRBJ2-2; 11 positions match TRBD2. Sequencing was carried out using PBMCs. The CDR3 DNA is TGTGCCAGCAGCTTCGGGACTAGCGGCACCGGGGAGCTGTTTTTT. Translating it yields CASSFGTSGTGELFF.